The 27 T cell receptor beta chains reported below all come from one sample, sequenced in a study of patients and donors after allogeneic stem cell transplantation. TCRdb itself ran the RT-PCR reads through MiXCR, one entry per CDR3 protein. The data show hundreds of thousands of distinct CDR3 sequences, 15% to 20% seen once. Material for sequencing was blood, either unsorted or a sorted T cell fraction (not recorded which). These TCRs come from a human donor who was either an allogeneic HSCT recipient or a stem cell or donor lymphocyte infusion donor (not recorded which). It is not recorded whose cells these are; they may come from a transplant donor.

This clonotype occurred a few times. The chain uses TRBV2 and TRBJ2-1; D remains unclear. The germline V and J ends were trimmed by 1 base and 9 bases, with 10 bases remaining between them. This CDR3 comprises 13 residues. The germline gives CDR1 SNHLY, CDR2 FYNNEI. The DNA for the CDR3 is TGTGCCAGCAGTGAAGAGGCCGTTAGTGAGCAGTTCTTC. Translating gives CASSEEAVSEQFF.

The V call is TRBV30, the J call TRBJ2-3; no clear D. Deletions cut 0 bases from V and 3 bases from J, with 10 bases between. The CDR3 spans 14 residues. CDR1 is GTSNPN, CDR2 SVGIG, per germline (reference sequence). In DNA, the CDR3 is TGTGCCTGGAGTGTATGGGCTCGAACAGATACGCAGTATTTT. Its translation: CAWSVWARTDTQYF.

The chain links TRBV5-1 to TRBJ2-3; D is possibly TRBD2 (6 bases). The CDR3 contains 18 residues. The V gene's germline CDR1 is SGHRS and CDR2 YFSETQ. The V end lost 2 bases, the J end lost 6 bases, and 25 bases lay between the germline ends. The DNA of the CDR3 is TGCGCCAGCAGCTTCAGTGGTGGTGGAGGGGTGTTGGGTGATACGCAGTATTTT. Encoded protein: CASSFSGGGGVLGDTQYF. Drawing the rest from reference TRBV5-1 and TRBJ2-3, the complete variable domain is KAGVTQTPRYLIKTRGQQVTLSCSPISGHRSVSWYQQTPGQGLQFLFEYFSETQRNKGNFPGRFSGRQFSNSRSEMNVSTLELGDSALYLCASSFSGGGGVLGDTQYFGPGTRLTVL.

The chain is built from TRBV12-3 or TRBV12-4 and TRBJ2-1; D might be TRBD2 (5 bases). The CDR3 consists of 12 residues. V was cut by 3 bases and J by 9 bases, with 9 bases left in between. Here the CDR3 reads CASSFLGLEQFF. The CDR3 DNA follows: TGTGCCAGCAGTTTTTTAGGACTTGAGCAGTTCTTC.

CDR3 nucleotide sequence: TGTGCCAGCAGTTACACTAGAGGGGGCGAATCTGTAGCTTTCTTT. Protein sequence: CASSYTRGGESVAFF. The chain is built from TRBV6-5 and TRBJ1-1; the match to TRBD1 covers 7 bases. The CDR3 spans 15 residues. J was trimmed by 10 bases and V by 2 bases; bases with no gene match: 13. The germline V gene encodes CDR1 MNHEY and CDR2 SVGAGI.

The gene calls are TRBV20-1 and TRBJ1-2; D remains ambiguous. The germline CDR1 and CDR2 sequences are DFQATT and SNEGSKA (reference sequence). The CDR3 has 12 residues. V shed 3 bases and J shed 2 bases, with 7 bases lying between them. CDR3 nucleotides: TGCAGTGCTAGGACGGTAAACTATGGCTACACCTTC. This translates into CSARTVNYGYTF.

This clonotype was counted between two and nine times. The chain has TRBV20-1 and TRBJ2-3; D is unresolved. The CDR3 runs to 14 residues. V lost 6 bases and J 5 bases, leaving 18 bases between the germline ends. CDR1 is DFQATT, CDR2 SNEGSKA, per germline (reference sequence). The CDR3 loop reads CSASPRTARDTQYF. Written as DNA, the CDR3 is TGCAGTGCCTCCCCCCGCACAGCCAGAGATACGCAGTATTTT.

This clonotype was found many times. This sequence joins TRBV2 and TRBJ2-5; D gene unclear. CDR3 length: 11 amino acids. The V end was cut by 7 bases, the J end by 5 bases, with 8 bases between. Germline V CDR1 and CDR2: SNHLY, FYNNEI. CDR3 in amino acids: CASMQSETQYF. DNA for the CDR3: TGTGCCAGCATGCAGTCGGAGACCCAGTACTTC.

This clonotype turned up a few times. CDR3 amino acids: CSARLAGVNEQYF. Written as DNA, the CDR3 is TGCAGTGCCCGACTAGCGGGAGTCAACGAGCAGTACTTC. The rearrangement joins TRBV20-1 to TRBJ2-7, with 12 bases identical to TRBD2. V lost 6 bases to trimming and J lost 5 bases; unmatched junction nucleotides: 5. This CDR3 has 13 residues. Germline CDR1 DFQATT, CDR2 SNEGSKA (reference sequence).

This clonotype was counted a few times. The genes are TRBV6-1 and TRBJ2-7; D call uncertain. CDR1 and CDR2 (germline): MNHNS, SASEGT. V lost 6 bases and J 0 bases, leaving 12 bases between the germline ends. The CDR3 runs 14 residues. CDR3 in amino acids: CASRPGRYSYEQYF. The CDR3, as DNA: TGTGCCAGCAGACCGGGCCGGTACTCCTACGAGCAGTACTTC.

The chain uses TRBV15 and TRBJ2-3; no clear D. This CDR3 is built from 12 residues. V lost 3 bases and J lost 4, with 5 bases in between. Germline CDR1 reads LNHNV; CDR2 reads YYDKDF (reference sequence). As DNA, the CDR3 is TGTGCCACCAGCAGCGTAGCAGATACGCAGTATTTT. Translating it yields CATSSVADTQYF.

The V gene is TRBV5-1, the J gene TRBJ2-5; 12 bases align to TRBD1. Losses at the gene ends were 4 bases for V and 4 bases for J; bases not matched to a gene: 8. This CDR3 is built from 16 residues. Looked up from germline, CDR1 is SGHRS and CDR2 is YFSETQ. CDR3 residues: CASSGPGQGARETQYF. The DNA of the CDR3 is TGCGCCAGCAGCGGGCCGGGACAGGGGGCAAGAGAGACCCAGTACTTC. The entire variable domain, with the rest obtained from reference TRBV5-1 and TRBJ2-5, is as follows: KAGVTQTPRYLIKTRGQQVTLSCSPISGHRSVSWYQQTPGQGLQFLFEYFSETQRNKGNFPGRFSGRQFSNSRSEMNVSTLELGDSALYLCASSGPGQGARETQYFGPGTRLLVL.

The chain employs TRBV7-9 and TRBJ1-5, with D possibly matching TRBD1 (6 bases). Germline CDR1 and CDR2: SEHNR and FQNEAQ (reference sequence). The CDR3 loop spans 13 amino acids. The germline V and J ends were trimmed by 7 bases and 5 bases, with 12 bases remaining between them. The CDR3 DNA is TGTGCCAGCACGGGACAAGGGGATCAGCCCCAGCATTTT. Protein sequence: CASTGQGDQPQHF.

The CDR3 bases are TGTGCCATCAGTGACCGACTAGCGGGAGGGCCGGGTGAGCAGTTCTTC. Translated, it gives CAISDRLAGGPGEQFF. V is TRBV10-3 and J is TRBJ2-1; 14 bases agree with TRBD2. CDR3 length: 16 amino acids. Germline CDR1 ENHRY, CDR2 SYGVKD. With V trimmed by 3 bases and J by 9 bases, 7 bases remained unmatched.

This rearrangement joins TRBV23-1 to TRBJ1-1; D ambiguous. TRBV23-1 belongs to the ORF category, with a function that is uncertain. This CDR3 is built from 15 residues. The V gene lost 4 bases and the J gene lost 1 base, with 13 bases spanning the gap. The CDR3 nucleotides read TGCGCCAGCAGTCTGTCCCGCAGAGCGAACACTGAAGCTTTCTTT. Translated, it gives CASSLSRRANTEAFF.

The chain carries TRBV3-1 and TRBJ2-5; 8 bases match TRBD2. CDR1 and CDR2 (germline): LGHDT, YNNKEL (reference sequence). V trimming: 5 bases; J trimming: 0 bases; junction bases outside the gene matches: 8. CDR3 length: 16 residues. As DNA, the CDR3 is TGTGCCAGCAGCTCCCACGAGCGGGGGTACCAAGAGACCCAGTACTTC. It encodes CASSSHERGYQETQYF.

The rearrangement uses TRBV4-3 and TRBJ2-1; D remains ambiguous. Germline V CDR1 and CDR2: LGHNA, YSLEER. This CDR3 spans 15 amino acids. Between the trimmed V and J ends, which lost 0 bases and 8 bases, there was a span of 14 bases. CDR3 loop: CASSQDSTDGDEQFF. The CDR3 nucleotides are TGCGCCAGCAGCCAAGATAGTACGGATGGGGATGAGCAGTTCTTC.

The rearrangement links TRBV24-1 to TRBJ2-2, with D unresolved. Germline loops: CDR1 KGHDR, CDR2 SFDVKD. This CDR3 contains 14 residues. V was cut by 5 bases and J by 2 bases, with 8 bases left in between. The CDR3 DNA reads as TGTGCCACCAGTGCATCGTTTAACACCGGGGAGCTGTTTTTT. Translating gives CATSASFNTGELFF.

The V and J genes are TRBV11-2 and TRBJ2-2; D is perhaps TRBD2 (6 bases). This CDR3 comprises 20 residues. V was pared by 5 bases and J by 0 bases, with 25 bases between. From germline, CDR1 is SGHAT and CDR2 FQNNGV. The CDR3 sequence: CASSHGMLGLGQTNTGELFF. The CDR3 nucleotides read TGTGCCAGCAGCCACGGGATGTTGGGACTGGGGCAAACGAACACCGGGGAGCTGTTTTTT.

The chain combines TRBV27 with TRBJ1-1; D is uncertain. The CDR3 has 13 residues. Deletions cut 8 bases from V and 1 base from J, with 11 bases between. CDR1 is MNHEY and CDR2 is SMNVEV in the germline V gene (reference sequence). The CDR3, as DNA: TGTGCCAGCGGTTACGCAGCGAACACTGAAGCTTTCTTT. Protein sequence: CASGYAANTEAFF.

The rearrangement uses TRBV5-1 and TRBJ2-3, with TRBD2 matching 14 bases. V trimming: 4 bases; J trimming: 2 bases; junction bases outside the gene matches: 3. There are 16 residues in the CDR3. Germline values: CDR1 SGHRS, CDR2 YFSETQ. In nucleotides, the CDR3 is TGCGCCAGCAGCCCGGGACTAGCGGGGGCCACAGATACGCAGTATTTT. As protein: CASSPGLAGATDTQYF.

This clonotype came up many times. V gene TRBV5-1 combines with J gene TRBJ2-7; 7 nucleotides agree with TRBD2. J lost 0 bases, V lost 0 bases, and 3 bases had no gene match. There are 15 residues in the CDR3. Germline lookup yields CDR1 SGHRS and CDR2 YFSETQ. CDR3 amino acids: CASSLGGLSSYEQYF. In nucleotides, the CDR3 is TGCGCCAGCAGCTTGGGGGGACTAAGCTCCTACGAGCAGTACTTC.

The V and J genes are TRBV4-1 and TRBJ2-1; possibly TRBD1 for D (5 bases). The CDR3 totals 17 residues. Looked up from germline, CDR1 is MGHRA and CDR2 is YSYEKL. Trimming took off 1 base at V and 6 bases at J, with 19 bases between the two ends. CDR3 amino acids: CASSQAPRQGRVNEQFF. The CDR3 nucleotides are TGCGCCAGCAGCCAAGCACCCCGGCAGGGTAGGGTCAATGAGCAGTTCTTC.

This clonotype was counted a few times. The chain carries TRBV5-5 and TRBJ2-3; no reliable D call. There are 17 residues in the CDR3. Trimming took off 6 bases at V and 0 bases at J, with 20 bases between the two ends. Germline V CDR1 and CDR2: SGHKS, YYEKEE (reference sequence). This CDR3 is CASKLGGFPLSTDTQYF. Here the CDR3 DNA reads TGTGCCAGCAAACTGGGCGGCTTCCCTCTTAGCACAGATACGCAGTATTTT. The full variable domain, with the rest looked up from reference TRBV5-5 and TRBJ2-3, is DAGVTQSPTHLIKTRGQQVTLRCSPISGHKSVSWYQQVLGQGPQFIFQYYEKEERGRGNFPDRFSARQFPNYSSELNVNALLLGDSALYLCASKLGGFPLSTDTQYFGPGTRLTVL.

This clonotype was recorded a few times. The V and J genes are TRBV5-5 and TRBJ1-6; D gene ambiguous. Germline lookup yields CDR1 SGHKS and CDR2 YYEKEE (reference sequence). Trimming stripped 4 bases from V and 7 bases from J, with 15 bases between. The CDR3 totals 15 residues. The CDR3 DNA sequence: TGTGCCAGCAGCGGGTTACAAAGGCTGAATTCACCCCTCCACTTT. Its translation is CASSGLQRLNSPLHF.

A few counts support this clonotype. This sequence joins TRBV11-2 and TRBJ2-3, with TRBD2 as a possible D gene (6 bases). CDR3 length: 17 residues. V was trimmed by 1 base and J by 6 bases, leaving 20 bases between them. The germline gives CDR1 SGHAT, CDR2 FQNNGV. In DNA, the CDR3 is TGTGCCAGCAGCTTAGGTCGGCTAGCGCTGAGGATGGATACGCAGTATTTT. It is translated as CASSLGRLALRMDTQYF.

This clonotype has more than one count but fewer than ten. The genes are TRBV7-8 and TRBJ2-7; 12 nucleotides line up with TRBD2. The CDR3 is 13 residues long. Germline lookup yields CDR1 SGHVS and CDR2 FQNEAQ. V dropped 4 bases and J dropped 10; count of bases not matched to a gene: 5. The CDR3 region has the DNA TGTGCCAGCAGCTGGTCTAGCGGGAGGGACCAGTACTTC. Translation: CASSWSSGRDQYF.